This entry lists 19 T cell receptor beta chains sequenced from one sample in a study of T-cell reconstitution after alpha-beta-depleted transplantation in children. Unique molecular identifiers featured in how the TCRbeta library was prepared. TCRdb re-called the PCR reads through MiXCR, storing one row per CDR3 protein. The sample lists some 830,000 distinct CDR3 sequences; 15% to 20% were seen once. Specimen: PBMCs, mostly from graft donor cells, collected 360 days after TCRalphabeta/CD19-depleted stem cell transplant. All receptors derive from a male patient aged 10 to 17 who had a stem cell transplant for acute lymphoblastic leukemia, so the T cells may come from the graft donor.

CDR3 amino acids: CASGPGRVRLGEDEKLFF. CDR3 bases: TGTGCCAGCGGCCCAGGGAGGGTGAGGCTGGGAGAAGACGAAAAACTGTTTTTT. The V gene is TRBV4-2, the J gene TRBJ1-4, with D perhaps matching TRBD1 (5 bases). V was shortened by 8 bases and J by 8 bases, with 30 bases between the two germline ends. The CDR3 covers 18 residues. Germline CDR1 LGHNA, CDR2 YNFKEQ.

This clonotype has ten or more counts. The rearrangement joins TRBV7-9 to TRBJ2-1; D remains unclear. The CDR3 is made up of 19 amino acids. Germline assignment: CDR1 SEHNR and CDR2 FQNEAQ (reference sequence). V lost 5 bases and J lost 0, with 23 bases in between. CDR3 DNA: TGTGCCAGCAGCCCCTGGACCACCCCAACCTCTAGCTCCTACAATGAGCAGTTCTTC. Its protein product is CASSPWTTPTSSSYNEQFF.

The chain is built from TRBV7-9 and TRBJ1-5; D not certain. Deletions cut 3 bases from V and 7 bases from J, with 10 bases between. Germline V gene sequence: CDR1 SEHNR, CDR2 FQNEAQ (reference sequence). This CDR3 spans 13 amino acids. DNA of the CDR3: TGTGCCAGCAGCTTCGGGTTTGTACAGCCCCAGCATTTT. Its translation is CASSFGFVQPQHF.

This clonotype has only a few counts. The chain uses TRBV7-9 and TRBJ2-1; D is uncertain. V dropped 3 bases and J dropped 7 bases, with 10 bases sitting between them. This CDR3 is built from 13 residues. In germline, CDR1 is SEHNR, CDR2 FQNEAQ (reference sequence). The CDR3 loop reads CASSLNVFNEQFF. The CDR3, as DNA: TGTGCCAGCAGCTTGAACGTATTTAATGAGCAGTTCTTC.

This clonotype was observed a handful of times. This chain links TRBV5-5 with TRBJ2-2; D is ambiguous. The V gene's germline CDR1 is SGHKS and CDR2 YYEKEE (reference sequence). The CDR3 runs 14 residues. V was trimmed by 6 bases and J by 4 bases, leaving 13 bases between them. CDR3 DNA: TGTGCCAGCAATTTAATAGGGTCCACCGGGGAGCTGTTTTTT. As protein: CASNLIGSTGELFF.

The chain carries TRBV11-2 and TRBJ1-1, with D possibly being TRBD1 (6 bases). The V end lost 5 bases, the J end lost 13 bases, and 17 bases lay between the germline ends. Germline V lookup: CDR1 SGHAT, CDR2 FQNNGV. The CDR3 is 12 amino acids. CDR3 loop: CASSSRGGGLFF. CDR3 in DNA: TGTGCCAGCAGCAGTCGTGGGGGCGGCCTTTTCTTT.

This clonotype has only a few counts. CDR3 in amino acids: CASRKREGQYEQYF. The CDR3 nucleotides read TGCGCCAGCAGGAAGCGGGAGGGCCAATACGAGCAGTACTTC. J is TRBJ2-7 and V is TRBV5-1, with 10 bases aligning to TRBD2. CDR3 length equals 14 residues. Germline V gene data show CDR1 as SGHRS and CDR2 as YFSETQ. J lost 4 bases, V lost 5 bases, and 6 bases had no gene match.

This sequence joins TRBV9 and TRBJ2-1; the D gene could be TRBD1 or TRBD2 (5 bases each). From germline, CDR1 is SGDLS and CDR2 YYNGEE. The V gene lost 1 base and the J gene lost 5 bases, with 16 bases spanning the gap. The CDR3 has 16 residues. The CDR3 sequence: CASSVRASGLDNEQFF. The CDR3 nucleotides are TGTGCCAGCAGCGTACGGGCTTCGGGGCTAGACAATGAGCAGTTCTTC.

The chain has TRBV7-3 and TRBJ2-3; TRBD1 matches 9 bases. V was pared by 3 bases and J by 6 bases, with 10 bases of the junction left unmatched. The CDR3 runs 16 residues. In germline, CDR1 is SGHTA, CDR2 FQGTGA. CDR3 in amino acids: CASSFRQGDGRDTQYF. Written as DNA, the CDR3 is TGTGCCAGCAGCTTCCGACAGGGGGACGGCAGGGATACGCAGTATTTT.

In its sample, this clonotype was seen many times. This rearrangement joins TRBV5-1 to TRBJ2-1, with no clear D. The CDR3 covers 16 residues. V was clipped by 0 bases and J by 3 bases, with 13 bases between them. Germline lookup yields CDR1 SGHRS and CDR2 YFSETQ. The CDR3 sequence: CASSLARLIVYNEQFF. CDR3 DNA: TGCGCCAGCAGCTTGGCCCGACTTATAGTCTACAATGAGCAGTTCTTC.

The gene calls are TRBV7-9 and TRBJ2-7, with TRBD2 as a possible D gene (6 bases). The CDR3 consists of 13 residues. Trimming shortened V by 7 bases and J by 3 bases, and 13 bases separated the two germline ends. The germline gives CDR1 SEHNR, CDR2 FQNEAQ (reference sequence). In DNA, the CDR3 is TGTGCCAGCACCCTCGGGAGCGTCTACGAGCAGTACTTC. This gives the protein CASTLGSVYEQYF.

V usage is TRBV20-1 and J usage is TRBJ2-1; 9 bases are a match to TRBD2. This CDR3 comprises 15 residues. CDR1 and CDR2 from the germline V gene are DFQATT and SNEGSKA (reference sequence). With 2 bases clipped from V and 6 bases from J, the junction kept 8 bases outside the gene matches. CDR3 nucleotide sequence: TGCAGTGCTAGACTAGGGGGACTAGCCTTCAATGAGCAGTTCTTC. This codes for CSARLGGLAFNEQFF.

This clonotype was counted ten times or more. V gene TRBV6-5 combines with J gene TRBJ2-3; D gene unclear. This CDR3 spans 14 amino acids. Per the germline V gene, CDR1 is MNHEY and CDR2 is SVGAGI. Trimming removed 6 bases from V and 0 bases from J, with 10 bases in between. CDR3 protein: CASSQGSSTDTQYF. CDR3 sequence (DNA): TGTGCCAGCAGCCAAGGGTCTAGCACAGATACGCAGTATTTT.

The rearrangement links TRBV5-1 to TRBJ1-2; TRBD1 matches 8 bases. The CDR3 is 15 amino acids. V trimming: 3 bases; J trimming: 8 bases; junction bases outside the gene matches: 12. Per the germline V gene, CDR1 is SGHRS and CDR2 is YFSETQ. CDR3 region: CASSSLGQASSGYTF. The DNA of the CDR3 is TGCGCCAGCAGCTCCTTGGGACAGGCTTCTAGCGGCTACACCTTC.

Only a few counts were recorded for this clonotype. The rearrangement links TRBV24-1 to TRBJ2-2; tentative D call: TRBD1 (5 bases). This CDR3 spans 16 amino acids. Germline loops: CDR1 KGHDR, CDR2 SFDVKD. V was clipped by 4 bases and J by 0 bases, with 11 bases between them. CDR3 DNA: TGTGCCACCAGTGACTTCAGGGTTACGAACACCGGGGAGCTGTTTTTT. The encoded protein is CATSDFRVTNTGELFF.

There are many counts of this clonotype. This chain joins TRBV10-3 and TRBJ2-7, with D unresolved. Germline V CDR1 and CDR2: ENHRY, SYGVKD. Trimming left V 3 bases short and J 3 bases short, with 3 bases between. The CDR3 length is 11 residues. The CDR3 DNA reads as TGTGCCATCAGTGACAGCTACGAGCAGTACTTC. It encodes CAISDSYEQYF.

The chain has TRBV18 and TRBJ2-1, with 10 bases fitting TRBD1. The CDR3 length is 16 residues. CDR1 and CDR2 (germline): KGHSH, LQKENI. Trimming took 3 bases from V and 8 from J; bases not matched to a gene: 10. The CDR3 sequence: CASSPLGTGEADEQFF. For the CDR3, the DNA is TGTGCCAGCTCACCGCTCGGGACAGGGGAGGCGGATGAGCAGTTCTTC.

In this sample, this clonotype turned up a few times. J is TRBJ1-6 and V is TRBV20-1, with 9 bases aligning to TRBD1. V shed 2 bases, J shed 8 bases, and the junction held 7 bases outside the gene matches. The CDR3 covers 15 residues. Germline CDR1 DFQATT, CDR2 SNEGSKA (reference sequence). For the CDR3, the DNA is TGCAGTGCTAGACGTACAGGGGGCAGGGATTCACCCCTCCACTTT. Its translation: CSARRTGGRDSPLHF.

The chain recombines TRBV12-5 with TRBJ1-3, with D maybe TRBD1 (5 bases). Trimming pared 5 bases from V and 0 bases from J, leaving 11 bases between. Germline CDR1 is LGHNT and CDR2 is FRNRAP. The CDR3 totals 15 residues. Here the CDR3 reads CASGPGTASGNTIYF. For the CDR3, the DNA is TGTGCTAGTGGTCCGGGGACCGCCTCTGGAAACACCATATATTTT. Based on the CDR3 plus reference TRBV12-5 and TRBJ1-3, the full variable domain is DARVTQTPRHKVTEMGQEVTMRCQPILGHNTVFWYRQTMMQGLELLAYFRNRAPLDDSGMPKDRFSAEMPDATLATLKIQPSEPRDSAVYFCASGPGTASGNTIYFGEGSWLTVV.